A single sample gave rise to the 24 T cell receptor beta chains below, sequenced in a study of T cells in Graves' hyperthyroidism and ophthalmopathy (dated by TCRdb to 2018 to 2020). The library was made by multiplex PCR. Sequenced using an Illumina HiSeq 2000. TCR beta CDR3 regions were amplified from RNA transcripts. For the first round of RT-PCR on the TCR CDR3, the HTBI primer set was used together with the Qiagen OneStep RT-PCR kit. TCRdb took the public reads, trimmed them with fastp at Q25, ran MiXCR for clone calling and kept in-frame beta chains. Entries that share a CDR3 protein sequence are merged under the most common genes and DNA. A total of 350,000 to 500,000 distinct CDR3 sequences appear in this sample, roughly 13% of them only once. The ten most abundant clones make up about 5% of the sample. The material sequenced was blood. The source of these receptors is a woman between 18 and 29 years old with Graves' hyperthyroidism.

The V and J genes are TRBV6-2 or TRBV6-3 and TRBJ2-2; 8 bases line up with TRBD2. V dropped 4 bases and J dropped 2; count of bases not matched to a gene: 6. The CDR3 totals 16 residues. From germline, CDR1 is MNHEY and CDR2 SVGEGT. CDR3 loop: CASSSIAGFNTGELFF. CDR3 DNA: TGTGCCAGCAGTTCAATAGCGGGATTCAACACCGGGGAGCTGTTTTTT.

This clonotype was found a few times. The rearrangement links TRBV27 to TRBJ2-2; no clear D. The V end lost 4 bases, the J end lost 1 base, and 7 bases lay between the germline ends. This CDR3 region has 14 residues. CDR1 and CDR2 (germline): MNHEY, SMNVEV (reference sequence). The CDR3 loop reads CASSYGENTGELFF. Written as DNA, the CDR3 is TGTGCCAGCAGTTACGGAGAGAACACCGGGGAGCTGTTTTTT.

J is TRBJ2-7 and V is TRBV4-1; D uncertain. The germline V gene has CDR1 MGHRA and CDR2 YSYEKL. The CDR3 consists of 16 residues. V lost 0 bases and J lost 2, with 14 bases in between. Here the CDR3 reads CASSQDFDRRPYEQYF. DNA of the CDR3: TGCGCCAGCAGCCAAGATTTCGACCGGCGCCCCTACGAGCAGTACTTC.

This clonotype was seen at least ten times. J is TRBJ1-5 and V is TRBV28; no firm D call. This CDR3 comprises 14 residues. Trimming removed 3 bases from V and 7 bases from J, with 13 bases in between. In germline, CDR1 is MDHEN, CDR2 SYDVKM. CDR3: CASSFGGLRQPQHF. In nucleotides, the CDR3 is TGTGCCAGCAGTTTTGGTGGACTCAGGCAGCCCCAGCATTTT.

This clonotype was recorded at least ten times. The J gene is TRBJ1-5, the V gene TRBV12-3 or TRBV12-4; a possible D gene is TRBD1 (6 bases). This CDR3 spans 16 amino acids. Between the trimmed V and J ends, which lost 6 bases and 0 bases, there was a span of 15 bases. The CDR3 nucleotides read TGTGCCAGCAGCGCACAGGGAACGGTTAGCAATCAGCCCCAGCATTTT. The encoded protein is CASSAQGTVSNQPQHF.

The rearrangement joins TRBV5-4 to TRBJ1-6; 8 nucleotides agree with TRBD1. V shed 4 bases and J 5 bases; nucleotides not matched to a gene: 8. This CDR3 contains 16 residues. Germline CDR1 reads SGHNT; CDR2 reads YYREEE (reference sequence). The chain's CDR3 is CASSIEQGANNSPLHF. CDR3 DNA: TGTGCCAGCAGCATCGAGCAGGGGGCGAATAATTCACCCCTCCACTTT.

This clonotype was observed many times. V usage is TRBV6-9 and J usage is TRBJ1-1, with D unclear. CDR3 length: 14 residues. With 4 bases removed from V and 0 bases from J, the gap between germline ends came to 9 bases. Germline V gene data show CDR1 as MNHGY and CDR2 as SVAAGI. The DNA of the CDR3 is TGTGCCAGCAGTTTTTGGGGAATGAACACTGAAGCTTTCTTT. This translates into CASSFWGMNTEAFF.

This clonotype was recorded many times. The chain joins TRBV7-9 to TRBJ2-7; possible D gene TRBD2, 6 bases. CDR1 and CDR2 (germline): SEHNR, FQNEAQ (reference sequence). Trimming took 3 bases from V and 4 from J, leaving 13 bases between them. This CDR3 comprises 14 residues. The CDR3 loop is CASSFDRGRYEQYF. DNA for the CDR3: TGTGCCAGCAGCTTCGACCGGGGGAGATACGAGCAGTACTTC.

The chain couples TRBV11-2 to TRBJ2-7; 7 bases agree with TRBD1. CDR3 size: 15 residues. The J segment lost 4 bases and the V segment lost 0 bases, leaving 6 bases of the junction unmatched. Germline-derived CDR1 and CDR2 are SGHAT and FQNNGV. The CDR3 coding sequence is TGTGCCAGCAGCTTAGAAACAGGGGAGATGTACGAGCAGTACTTC. Protein: CASSLETGEMYEQYF.

This clonotype was seen at least ten times. The rearrangement uses TRBV18 and TRBJ2-3, with 10 bases lining up with TRBD2. Germline lookup yields CDR1 KGHSH and CDR2 LQKENI. The CDR3 has 16 residues. V lost 3 bases, J lost 2 bases, and 5 bases stayed unmatched. CDR3 sequence (DNA): TGTGCCAGCTCACCGCGGACTAGCGGAAACACAGATACGCAGTATTTT. This translates into CASSPRTSGNTDTQYF.

This clonotype was observed many times. This chain uses TRBV6-2 or TRBV6-3 with TRBJ1-5, with 12 bases aligning to TRBD1. The CDR3 is 15 amino acids. Germline loops: CDR1 MNHEY, CDR2 SVGEGT. CDR3 residues: CAIPGQGAGNQPQHF. The DNA of the CDR3 is TGTGCGATCCCGGGACAGGGGGCGGGCAATCAGCCCCAGCATTTT.

This clonotype was recorded many times. CDR3 coding DNA: TGTGCCAGCAGTGAAATCGAACCCTTCAGGGGGCTAGACGAGCAGTACTTC. It encodes CASSEIEPFRGLDEQYF. The gene calls are TRBV2 and TRBJ2-7; 8 nucleotides align to TRBD1. The CDR3 length is 17 residues. V lost 2 bases to trimming and J lost 5 bases; unmatched junction nucleotides: 14. Germline V gene data show CDR1 as SNHLY and CDR2 as FYNNEI.

There are many counts of this clonotype. The J gene is TRBJ2-5, the V gene TRBV2; either TRBD1 or TRBD2 may fit D (5 bases each). V lost 3 bases, J lost 5 bases, and 13 bases lay in between. CDR1 is SNHLY, CDR2 FYNNEI, per germline. The CDR3 has 14 residues. CDR3 in DNA: TGTGCCAGCAGTGATCGCTGGGGGTGGGAGACCCAGTACTTC. Translating it yields CASSDRWGWETQYF.

This clonotype has at least ten counts. The chain employs TRBV15 and TRBJ1-1, with 10 nucleotides matching TRBD1. V lost 1 base, J lost 4 bases, and 6 bases stayed unmatched. Germline CDR1 LNHNV, CDR2 YYDKDF (reference sequence). The CDR3 sequence is 16 residues long. CDR3 sequence: CATSRASGTGVTEAFF. CDR3 nucleotides: TGTGCCACCAGCAGAGCATCCGGGACAGGGGTCACTGAAGCTTTCTTT.

This clonotype was found many times. V and J are TRBV10-1 and TRBJ1-1; possibly TRBD1 for D (5 bases). Trimming left V 2 bases short and J 10 bases short, with 14 bases between. The CDR3 extends over 13 amino acids. Looked up from germline, CDR1 is WNHNN and CDR2 is SYGVQD (reference sequence). CDR3 DNA: TGCGCCAGCAGTGAGAATTACCGGGACTCAGCTTTCTTT. Translating gives CASSENYRDSAFF.

This clonotype was detected ten times or more. The V gene is TRBV30, the J gene TRBJ2-2; 8 bases are shared with TRBD1. The CDR3 sequence is 15 residues long. Germline V gene lookup returns CDR1 GTSNPN and CDR2 SVGIG (reference sequence). V gave up 2 bases and J gave up 5 bases; unmatched junction bases: 7. The CDR3 here is CAWSRRTGWTGELFF. CDR3 nucleotide sequence: TGTGCCTGGAGTAGAAGGACAGGGTGGACCGGGGAGCTGTTTTTT.

This clonotype was recorded many times. This chain connects TRBV7-8 to TRBJ1-1; no firm D call. The germline V gene encodes CDR1 SGHVS and CDR2 FQNEAQ. The V end was cut by 2 bases, the J end by 3 bases, with 10 bases between. The length of the CDR3 is 14 residues. CDR3 protein: CASSLRYGDTEAFF. The DNA for the CDR3 is TGTGCCAGCAGCTTAAGATACGGGGACACTGAAGCTTTCTTT.

V usage is TRBV20-1 and J usage is TRBJ2-1; 7 nucleotides match TRBD2. This CDR3 is 17 amino acids long. Germline loops: CDR1 DFQATT, CDR2 SNEGSKA (reference sequence). With 0 bases clipped from V and 5 bases from J, the junction kept 13 bases outside the gene matches. The CDR3 DNA reads TGCAGTGCTAGAGATCGCATGAAGGGACTACTTAACAATGAGCAGTTCTTC. This translates into CSARDRMKGLLNNEQFF.

This clonotype was picked up a small number of times. V usage is TRBV29-1 and J usage is TRBJ2-3; a weak D match, TRBD2 (6 bases). Trimming took 5 bases from V and 10 from J, leaving 16 bases between them. This CDR3 is 12 amino acids long. Per germline, CDR1 SQVTM and CDR2 ANQGSEA. The CDR3 protein is CSVRVAGQAQYF. DNA for the CDR3: TGCAGCGTTCGAGTGGCGGGGCAGGCGCAGTATTTT.

This clonotype showed up many times. The limits of the CDR3 on the DNA are not certain, so only TCRdb's listed CDR3 is given. The CDR3: CATSDFLEKQGDRKETQYF. This sequence joins TRBV24-1 and TRBJ2-5; the D call of TRBD1 is as the table states it, not checked on the DNA. From germline, CDR1 is KGHDR and CDR2 SFDVKD. The length of the CDR3 is 19 amino acids, counting both ends.

This clonotype has only one observation. A read error may explain this, as a much larger clone is one base away. The genes are TRBV6-2 or TRBV6-3 and TRBJ1-5, with a weak D call TRBD1 (5 bases). CDR3 length: 15 residues. Germline CDR1 MNHEY, CDR2 SVGEGT. The CDR3 sequence: CASSYIGVSGQPRHF. CDR3 DNA: TGTGCCAGCAGTTATATAGGGGTGTCCGGGCAGCCCCGGCATTTT.

This chain joins TRBV11-3 and TRBJ2-1; 10 nucleotides agree with TRBD2. Germline CDR1 SGHNT, CDR2 YENEEA. V shed 5 bases, J shed 6 bases, and the junction held 7 bases outside the gene matches. This CDR3 contains 15 residues. This CDR3 is CASSGMGLARNEQFF. As DNA, the CDR3 is TGTGCCAGCAGCGGGATGGGACTAGCGCGCAATGAGCAGTTCTTC.

The gene calls are TRBV25-1 and TRBJ1-4, with D perhaps matching TRBD1 (5 bases). V gave up 3 bases and J gave up 7 bases, with 12 bases separating them. CDR1 is MGHDK and CDR2 is SYGVNS in the germline V gene. The CDR3 has 14 amino acids. The CDR3 spells CASSDRRGSEKLFF. CDR3 sequence (DNA): TGTGCCAGCAGTGACCGGAGGGGTAGTGAAAAACTGTTTTTT.

This clonotype was observed a handful of times. J is TRBJ1-6 and V is TRBV27; D is ambiguous. The length of the CDR3 is 14 residues. V lost 2 bases to trimming and J lost 9 bases, with 11 bases between them. The germline gives CDR1 MNHEY, CDR2 SMNVEV (reference sequence). DNA for the CDR3: TGTGCCAGCAGTTTAATAGAAGGAACTTCACCCCTCCACTTT. Protein sequence: CASSLIEGTSPLHF.